The next 31 T cell receptor beta chains were all read from a single sample in a study of a mutant IDH1 vaccine in newly diagnosed glioma. These receptors have no identified antigens. The time point here: week 11, during vaccination. A single vaccine dose contained 300 ug of mutant IDH1 20-mer peptide, and topical imiquimod was used with it. The table came from immunoSEQ multiplex PCR; TCRdb's copy has only in-frame clones and leaves some out. The profile shows 110,000 or so clones, around 90% of them singletons. This sample comprised PBMCs, obtained from a glioma patient whose treatment included an IDH1 peptide vaccine. The receptors shown here come from a woman aged 45 to 65 with glioma.

The rearrangement links TRBV14 to TRBJ1-2; D uncertain. Trimming removed 0 bases from V and 1 base from J, with 6 bases in between. Germline V gene sequence: CDR1 SGHDN, CDR2 FVKESK. The CDR3 length is 14 residues. The CDR3 DNA is TGTGCCAGCAGCCAAGAGTCCAGTAACTATGGCTACACCTTC. Its translation: CASSQESSNYGYTF.

In its sample, this clone was seen once. This chain links TRBV2 with TRBJ1-5; TRBD1 matches at 8 bases. The CDR3 length is 14 residues. CDR1 and CDR2 from the germline V gene are SNHLY and FYNNEI. V shed 4 bases, J shed 5 bases, and the junction held 4 bases outside the gene matches. In nucleotides, the CDR3 is TGTGCCAGCAGTGGGGACAGGAGGGATCAGCCCCAGCATTTT. Protein sequence: CASSGDRRDQPQHF.

V gene TRBV5-1 combines with J gene TRBJ2-3, with 9 bases identical to TRBD2. The CDR3 is 16 residues long. Germline assignment: CDR1 SGHRS and CDR2 YFSETQ. With 1 base clipped from V and 3 bases from J, the junction kept 6 bases outside the gene matches. DNA for the CDR3: TGCGCCAGCAGCTTGATGGCGGGAGGGGTAACAGATACGCAGTATTTT. It yields the protein CASSLMAGGVTDTQYF.

This chain joins TRBV5-6 and TRBJ2-1, with D uncertain. The V end was cut by 8 bases, the J end by 7 bases, with 19 bases between. Germline V CDR1 and CDR2: SGHDT, YYEEEE. This CDR3 comprises 14 residues. The CDR3 DNA sequence: TGTGCCAGTCGACGGGCAGGTTTCGGGAATGAGCAGTTCTTC. This sequence encodes CASRRAGFGNEQFF.

Written as DNA, the CDR3 is TGTGCCAGCAGTTTGAGGGTCACAACTCCTAACGAGCAGTACTTC. This translates into CASSLRVTTPNEQYF. This chain joins TRBV27 and TRBJ2-7; possibly TRBD2 for D (5 bases). The CDR3 covers 15 residues. Germline V gene sequence: CDR1 MNHEY, CDR2 SMNVEV (reference sequence). Trimming took off 3 bases at V and 5 bases at J, with 17 bases between the two ends.

The chain recombines TRBV27 with TRBJ1-2; 7 nucleotides match TRBD1. Germline CDR1 MNHEY, CDR2 SMNVEV (reference sequence). This CDR3 spans 14 amino acids. The junction had 5 bases not matched to a gene; V was cut back by 5 bases and J by 2 bases. CDR3 loop: CASSPTGLNYGYTF. CDR3 nucleotide sequence: TGTGCCAGCAGTCCGACAGGGCTGAACTATGGCTACACCTTC.

V is TRBV10-3 and J is TRBJ1-1; no reliable D call. The germline V and J ends were trimmed by 2 bases and 1 base, with 14 bases remaining between them. Germline CDR1 and CDR2: ENHRY and SYGVKD. There are 16 residues in the CDR3. CDR3 sequence reads: CAISEGRTEPNTEAFF. CDR3 DNA sequence: TGTGCCATCAGTGAGGGACGAACAGAGCCGAACACTGAAGCTTTCTTT.

This clone was counted once. The rearrangement links TRBV19 to TRBJ2-3; 7 nucleotides match TRBD2. This CDR3 is 13 amino acids long. Germline trimming cut 5 bases from V and 7 bases from J; bases unmatched to any gene: 6. The germline V gene has CDR1 LNHDA and CDR2 SQIVND (reference sequence). Here the CDR3 reads CASSAGTKNTQYF. CDR3 coding DNA: TGTGCCAGTAGTGCCGGGACTAAAAATACGCAGTATTTT.

The chain combines TRBV2 with TRBJ2-5; the match to TRBD2 covers 12 bases. Germline CDR1 is SNHLY and CDR2 is FYNNEI. This CDR3 comprises 15 residues. Trimming cost V 4 bases and J 5 bases; bases outside gene matches: 5. The DNA for the CDR3 is TGTGCCAGCAGTGGGACTAGCGGGGTCGGGGAGACCCAGTACTTC. Amino acids: CASSGTSGVGETQYF.

This chain uses TRBV28 with TRBJ2-6, with TRBD2 identical over 7 bases. J lost 0 bases, V lost 11 bases, and 7 bases had no gene match. CDR3 size: 15 residues. Germline lookup yields CDR1 MDHEN and CDR2 SYDVKM. The CDR3 loop reads CAEKPGGSGANVLTF. CDR3 bases: TGTGCCGAGAAACCGGGGGGCTCTGGGGCCAACGTCCTGACTTTC.

The V gene is TRBV19, the J gene TRBJ1-6, with D unresolved. Germline CDR1 reads LNHDA; CDR2 reads SQIVND (reference sequence). The V end lost 3 bases, the J end lost 7 bases, and 4 bases lay between the germline ends. The CDR3 runs to 12 residues. The CDR3 region is CASSMENSPLHF. As DNA, the CDR3 is TGTGCCAGTAGTATGGAAAATTCACCCCTCCACTTT.

This chain joins TRBV10-2 and TRBJ2-3, with D unresolved. The V end was cut by 5 bases, the J end by 2 bases, with 5 bases between. This CDR3 region has 12 residues. The germline V gene has CDR1 WSHSY and CDR2 SAAADI. In DNA, the CDR3 is TGCGCCAGCAGTCTAATCACAGATACGCAGTATTTT. Protein product: CASSLITDTQYF.

Only one count was recorded for this clone. This CDR3 is CASSTHRDVNTGELFF. The CDR3, as DNA: TGTGCCAGCAGCACCCACAGGGATGTGAACACCGGGGAGCTGTTTTTT. This chain uses TRBV9 with TRBJ2-2; D is perhaps TRBD1 (6 bases). V was trimmed by 4 bases and J by 1 base, leaving 14 bases between them. The germline CDR1 and CDR2 sequences are SGDLS and YYNGEE. This CDR3 has 16 residues.

The chain employs TRBV12-5 and TRBJ1-1, with 7 bases aligning to TRBD1. J gave up 3 bases and V 6 bases, and 13 bases lay outside the gene matches. The CDR3 spans 16 residues. Germline assignment: CDR1 LGHNT and CDR2 FRNRAP. The CDR3 is CASGPDRRRGDTEAFF. For the CDR3, the DNA is TGTGCTAGTGGCCCGGACAGGCGAAGAGGGGACACTGAAGCTTTCTTT. The full variable domain, completed using reference TRBV12-5 and TRBJ1-1, is DARVTQTPRHKVTEMGQEVTMRCQPILGHNTVFWYRQTMMQGLELLAYFRNRAPLDDSGMPKDRFSAEMPDATLATLKIQPSEPRDSAVYFCASGPDRRRGDTEAFFGQGTRLTVV.

The chain links TRBV11-2 to TRBJ1-1; D not certain. CDR1 and CDR2 from the germline V gene are SGHAT and FQNNGV. Trimming stripped 7 bases from V and 3 bases from J, with 15 bases between. The CDR3 sequence is 14 residues long. The chain's CDR3 is CASTKNRADTEAFF. In nucleotides, the CDR3 is TGTGCCAGCACCAAAAACAGAGCGGACACTGAAGCTTTCTTT.

This chain joins TRBV21-1 and TRBJ2-1; TRBD1, the table's D call, lacks a check against the DNA. TRBV21-1 is a recognized pseudogene. This CDR3 contains 19 residues. The CDR3 DNA is TGTGCCAGCAGCAAAGCAAAGGGTTTCAGGGGAGCGTCCTACAATGAGCAGTTCTTC. Residues: CASSKAKGFRGASYNEQFF.

This chain uses TRBV4-1 with TRBJ1-3; D gene uncertain. Germline V gene data show CDR1 as MGHRA and CDR2 as YSYEKL. The CDR3 consists of 17 residues. Between the trimmed V and J ends, which lost 2 bases and 2 bases, there was a span of 16 bases. CDR3 sequence reads: CASSQHLTTVTGNTIYF. In nucleotides, the CDR3 is TGCGCCAGCAGCCAACACCTTACCACCGTCACTGGAAACACCATATATTTT.

The chain combines TRBV23-1 with TRBJ2-5, with D perhaps matching TRBD2 (6 bases). TRBV23-1 is noted as an ORF with a role that remains uncertain. With 5 bases removed from V and 5 bases from J, the gap between germline ends came to 18 bases. The CDR3 covers 15 residues. The CDR3, as DNA: TGCGCCAGCAGTTCTTTGGCGGGACGTGAGGAGACCCAGTACTTC. It specifies CASSSLAGREETQYF.

The J gene is TRBJ2-1, the V gene TRBV28; D is possibly TRBD2 (5 bases). Trimming took off 8 bases at V and 7 bases at J, with 15 bases between the two ends. CDR3 size: 13 residues. Germline V gene data show CDR1 as MDHEN and CDR2 as SYDVKM. As DNA, the CDR3 is TGTGCCAGCGGCGAGGGAGTAAGGAATGAGCAGTTCTTC. Translated: CASGEGVRNEQFF.

The chain combines TRBV5-1 with TRBJ2-3, with D maybe TRBD1 (5 bases). CDR3 length: 12 amino acids. V lost 1 base to trimming and J lost 6 bases, with 6 bases between them. Germline CDR1 SGHRS, CDR2 YFSETQ. For the CDR3, the DNA is TGCGCCAGCAGCTTGCCAGGGGATACGCAGTATTTT. Encoded protein: CASSLPGDTQYF.

This chain uses TRBV10-2 with TRBJ2-2; 12 bases line up with TRBD1. Germline loops: CDR1 WSHSY, CDR2 SAAADI. V trimming: 0 bases; J trimming: 5 bases; junction bases outside the gene matches: 4. This CDR3 contains 17 residues. The CDR3 nucleotides are TGCGCCAGCAGTGAGTCCCGGGACAGGGGGCGGACCGGGGAGCTGTTTTTT. As protein: CASSESRDRGRTGELFF.

The CDR3 here is CASSLGGNTEAFF. The CDR3 DNA reads TGTGCCAGCAGCTTGGGGGGGAACACTGAAGCTTTCTTT. The V call is TRBV5-5, the J call TRBJ1-1; D gene unclear. V was pared by 0 bases and J by 1 base, with 4 bases between. There are 13 residues in the CDR3. Germline lookup yields CDR1 SGHKS and CDR2 YYEKEE (reference sequence).

The V and J genes are TRBV28 and TRBJ2-5, with TRBD1 matching 9 bases. CDR1 is MDHEN, CDR2 SYDVKM, per germline. The CDR3 length is 13 residues. The ends lost 9 bases at V and 2 bases at J; junction bases unmatched: 4. The chain's CDR3 is CASYGQGQETQYF. The CDR3 DNA reads TGTGCCAGTTATGGACAGGGGCAAGAGACCCAGTACTTC. Using reference TRBV28 and TRBJ2-5 for the parts outside the CDR3, the full variable domain is DVKVTQSSRYLVKRTGEKVFLECVQDMDHENMFWYRQDPGLGLRLIYFSYDVKMKEKGDIPEGYSVSREKKERFSLILESASTNQTSMYLCASYGQGQETQYFGPGTRLLVL.

V is TRBV5-4 and J is TRBJ2-1, with D uncertain. In germline, CDR1 is SGHNT, CDR2 YYREEE (reference sequence). The CDR3 spans 16 residues. Trimming shortened V by 0 bases and J by 0 bases, and 10 bases separated the two germline ends. The CDR3 sequence: CASSLARPSSYNEQFF. The CDR3, as DNA: TGTGCCAGCAGCTTGGCCCGGCCGAGCTCCTACAATGAGCAGTTCTTC.

The J gene is TRBJ1-4, the V gene TRBV5-1; no definite D call. Germline-derived CDR1 and CDR2 are SGHRS and YFSETQ. V was pared by 4 bases and J by 0 bases, with 13 bases between. The CDR3 spans 16 residues. Here the CDR3 DNA reads TGCGCCAGCAGCCCGTACCTCGGTGCAACTAATGAAAAACTGTTTTTT. Encoded protein: CASSPYLGATNEKLFF.

The V and J genes are TRBV6-5 and TRBJ1-2, with D possibly TRBD1 on 5 matching bases. Trimming stripped 3 bases from V and 2 bases from J, with 10 bases between. The CDR3 length is 14 residues. The germline V gene has CDR1 MNHEY and CDR2 SVGAGI. CDR3 sequence (DNA): TGTGCCAGCAGTTATTCCAAGGGGAACTATGGCTACACCTTC. It specifies CASSYSKGNYGYTF.

The chain's CDR3 is CASSPGHPEGYTF. CDR3 bases: TGTGCCAGCAGCCCAGGACATCCCGAAGGCTACACCTTC. This chain connects TRBV5-5 to TRBJ1-2; the D gene is possibly TRBD1 (5 bases). Trimming removed 4 bases from V and 8 bases from J, with 15 bases in between. There are 13 residues in the CDR3. Germline CDR1 and CDR2: SGHKS and YYEKEE (reference sequence).

The J gene is TRBJ2-5, the V gene TRBV5-1, with 8 bases lining up with TRBD2. The V and J ends lost 0 bases and 0 bases, in that order; junction bases with no gene match: 4. This CDR3 comprises 16 residues. Per germline, CDR1 SGHRS and CDR2 YFSETQ. CDR3 DNA: TGCGCCAGCAGCTTGGCGGGACTAGGGTACCAAGAGACCCAGTACTTC. This codes for CASSLAGLGYQETQYF.

This clone occurred once. The CDR3 bases are TGTGCCAGCAGGCTAGCGGGAGGGTCAGATACGCAGTATTTT. It translates to CASRLAGGSDTQYF. This rearrangement joins TRBV2 to TRBJ2-3, with 12 nucleotides matching TRBD2. Looked up from germline, CDR1 is SNHLY and CDR2 is FYNNEI. The CDR3 runs to 14 residues. Trimming at V came to 6 bases and at J to 4 bases, leaving 2 bases not matched to a gene.

The chain is built from TRBV9 and TRBJ2-1; TRBD1 matches 8 bases. This CDR3 is built from 16 residues. V shed 2 bases, J shed 4 bases, and the junction held 8 bases outside the gene matches. In germline, CDR1 is SGDLS, CDR2 YYNGEE. The CDR3 here is CASSVSRDRLYNEQFF. The CDR3 DNA sequence: TGTGCCAGCAGCGTTTCCCGGGACAGGTTGTACAATGAGCAGTTCTTC.

The chain joins TRBV5-1 to TRBJ2-5; possible D gene TRBD1, 6 bases. The V gene lost 4 bases and the J gene lost 12 bases, with 25 bases spanning the gap. The germline V gene encodes CDR1 SGHRS and CDR2 YFSETQ. The CDR3 length is 15 residues. CDR3 DNA sequence: TGCGCCAGCAGCGTCGGCCCTGGTGACAGGCCCTATGAGTACTTC. Encoded protein: CASSVGPGDRPYEYF.